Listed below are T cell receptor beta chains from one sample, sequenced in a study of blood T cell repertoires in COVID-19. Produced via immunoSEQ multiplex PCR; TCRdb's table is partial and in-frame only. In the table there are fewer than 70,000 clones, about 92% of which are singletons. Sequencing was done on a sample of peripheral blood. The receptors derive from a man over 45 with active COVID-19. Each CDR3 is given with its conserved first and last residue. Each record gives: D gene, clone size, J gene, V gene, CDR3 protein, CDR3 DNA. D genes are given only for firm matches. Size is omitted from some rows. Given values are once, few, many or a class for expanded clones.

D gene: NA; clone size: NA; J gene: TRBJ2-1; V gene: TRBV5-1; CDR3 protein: CASSLGRDNEQFF; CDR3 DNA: TGCGCCAGCAGCTTAGGCAGGGACAATGAGCAGTTCTTC
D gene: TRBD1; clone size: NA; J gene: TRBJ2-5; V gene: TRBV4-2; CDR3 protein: CASSQDIQGQETQYF; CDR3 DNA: TGTGCCAGCAGCCAAGATATACAGGGGCAAGAGACCCAGTACTTC
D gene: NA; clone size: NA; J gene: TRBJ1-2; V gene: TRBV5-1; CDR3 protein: CASSLGTDSNYGYTF; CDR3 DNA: TGCGCCAGCAGCTTGGGGACAGATTCTAACTATGGCTACACCTTC
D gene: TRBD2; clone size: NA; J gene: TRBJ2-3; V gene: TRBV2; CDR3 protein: CASRGTSGSVDTQYF; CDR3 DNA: TGTGCCAGCAGAGGGACTAGCGGGAGTGTAGATACGCAGTATTTT
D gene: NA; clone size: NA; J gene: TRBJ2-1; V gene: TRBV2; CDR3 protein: CASSGFGLYNEQFF; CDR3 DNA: TGTGCCAGCAGTGGGTTTGGCCTCTACAATGAGCAGTTCTTC
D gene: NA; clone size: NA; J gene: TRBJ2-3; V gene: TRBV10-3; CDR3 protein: CAISLERTDTQYF; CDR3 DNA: TGTGCCATCAGTCTAGAGAGGACAGATACGCAGTATTTT
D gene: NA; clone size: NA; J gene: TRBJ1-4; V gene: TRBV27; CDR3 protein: CASGGGLGEKLFF; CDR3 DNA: TGTGCCAGTGGGGGGGGTTTGGGTGAAAAACTGTTTTTT
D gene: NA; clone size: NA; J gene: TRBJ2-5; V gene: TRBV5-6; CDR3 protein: CASSPGGDKETQYF; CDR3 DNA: TGTGCCAGCAGTCCGGGCGGGGATAAAGAGACCCAGTACTTC
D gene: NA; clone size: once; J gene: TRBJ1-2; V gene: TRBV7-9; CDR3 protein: CASSLLAVGYTF; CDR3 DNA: TGTGCCAGCAGCTTATTGGCTGTTGGCTACACCTTC
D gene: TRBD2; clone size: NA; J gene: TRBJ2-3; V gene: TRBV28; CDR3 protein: CASSWGGTDTQYF; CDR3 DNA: TGTGCCAGCAGCTGGGGGGGGACAGATACGCAGTATTTT